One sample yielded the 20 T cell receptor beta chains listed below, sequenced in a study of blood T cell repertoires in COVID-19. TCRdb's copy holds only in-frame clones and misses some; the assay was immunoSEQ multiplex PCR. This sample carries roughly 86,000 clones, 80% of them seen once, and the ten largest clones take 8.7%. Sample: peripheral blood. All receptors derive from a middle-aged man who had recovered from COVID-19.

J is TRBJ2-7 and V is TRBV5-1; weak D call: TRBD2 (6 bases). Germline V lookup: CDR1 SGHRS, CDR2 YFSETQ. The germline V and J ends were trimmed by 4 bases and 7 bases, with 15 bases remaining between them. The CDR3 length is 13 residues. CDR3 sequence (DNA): TGCGCCAGCAGCGACCGGGACTCCAAAGAGCAGTACTTC. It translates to CASSDRDSKEQYF.

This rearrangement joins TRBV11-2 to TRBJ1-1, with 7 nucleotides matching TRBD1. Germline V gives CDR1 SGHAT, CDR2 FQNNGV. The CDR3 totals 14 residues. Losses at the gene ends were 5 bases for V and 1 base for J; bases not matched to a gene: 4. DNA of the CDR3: TGTGCCAGCAGCCCCGGGACAGCGAACACTGAAGCTTTCTTT. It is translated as CASSPGTANTEAFF.

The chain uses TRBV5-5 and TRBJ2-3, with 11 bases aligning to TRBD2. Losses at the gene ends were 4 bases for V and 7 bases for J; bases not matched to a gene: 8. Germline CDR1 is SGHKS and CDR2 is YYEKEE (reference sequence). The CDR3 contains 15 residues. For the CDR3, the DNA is TGTGCCAGCAGCCTCGGGACTAGCGGTGTGAATACGCAGTATTTT. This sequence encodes CASSLGTSGVNTQYF.

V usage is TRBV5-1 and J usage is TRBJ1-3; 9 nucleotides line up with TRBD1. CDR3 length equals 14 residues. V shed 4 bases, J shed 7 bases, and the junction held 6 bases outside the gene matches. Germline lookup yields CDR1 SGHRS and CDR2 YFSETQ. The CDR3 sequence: CASSPGQGFNTIYF. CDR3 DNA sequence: TGCGCCAGCAGCCCGGGACAGGGTTTCAACACCATATATTTT.

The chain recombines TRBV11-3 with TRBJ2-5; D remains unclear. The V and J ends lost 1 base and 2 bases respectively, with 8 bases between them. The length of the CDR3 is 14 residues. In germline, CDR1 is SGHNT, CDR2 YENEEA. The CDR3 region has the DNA TGTGCCAGCAGCTTAGGGCCCTCTCAAGAGACCCAGTACTTC. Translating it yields CASSLGPSQETQYF.

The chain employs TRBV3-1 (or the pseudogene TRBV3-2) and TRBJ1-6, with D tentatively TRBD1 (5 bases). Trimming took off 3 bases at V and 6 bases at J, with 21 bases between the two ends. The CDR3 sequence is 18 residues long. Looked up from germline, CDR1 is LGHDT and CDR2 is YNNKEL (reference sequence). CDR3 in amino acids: CASSQRPIGGVFNSPLHF. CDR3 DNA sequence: TGTGCCAGCAGCCAGCGACCCATCGGGGGGGTGTTTAATTCACCCCTCCACTTT.

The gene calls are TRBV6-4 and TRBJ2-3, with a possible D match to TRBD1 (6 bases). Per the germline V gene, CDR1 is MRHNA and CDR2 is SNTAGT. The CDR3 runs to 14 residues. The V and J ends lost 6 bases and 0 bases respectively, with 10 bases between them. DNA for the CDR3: TGTGCCAGCAGATCAGGGGCTAGCACAGATACGCAGTATTTT. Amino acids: CASRSGASTDTQYF.

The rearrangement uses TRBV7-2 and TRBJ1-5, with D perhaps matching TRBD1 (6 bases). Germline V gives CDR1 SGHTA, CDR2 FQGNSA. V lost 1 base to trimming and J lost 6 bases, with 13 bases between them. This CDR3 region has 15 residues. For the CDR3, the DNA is TGTGCCAGCAGCTTAGAAGGGGGGGCACGTCAGCCCCAGCATTTT. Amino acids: CASSLEGGARQPQHF.

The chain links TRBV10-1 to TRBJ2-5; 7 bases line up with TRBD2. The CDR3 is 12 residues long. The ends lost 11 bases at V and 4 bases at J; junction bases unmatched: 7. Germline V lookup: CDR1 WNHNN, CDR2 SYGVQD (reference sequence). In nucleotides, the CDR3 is TGCGCCTCAAGCCCGGGGGGAGAGACCCAGTACTTC. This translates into CASSPGGETQYF.

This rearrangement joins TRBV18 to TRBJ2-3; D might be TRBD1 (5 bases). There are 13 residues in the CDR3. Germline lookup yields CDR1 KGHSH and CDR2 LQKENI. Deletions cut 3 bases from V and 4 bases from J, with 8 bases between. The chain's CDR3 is CASSPGRADTQYF. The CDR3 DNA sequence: TGTGCCAGCTCACCTGGCAGGGCAGATACGCAGTATTTT.

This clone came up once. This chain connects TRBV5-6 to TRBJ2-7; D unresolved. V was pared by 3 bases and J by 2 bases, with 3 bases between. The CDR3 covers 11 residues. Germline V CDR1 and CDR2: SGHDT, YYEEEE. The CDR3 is CASSSTYEQYF. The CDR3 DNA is TGTGCCAGCAGCTCTACCTACGAGCAGTACTTC.

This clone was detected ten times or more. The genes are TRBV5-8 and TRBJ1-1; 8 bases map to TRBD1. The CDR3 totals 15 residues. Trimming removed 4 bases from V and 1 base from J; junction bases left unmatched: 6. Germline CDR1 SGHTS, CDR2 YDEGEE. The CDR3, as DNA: TGTGCCAGCAGCCCCCGACAGGGGAAGAACACTGAAGCTTTCTTT. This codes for CASSPRQGKNTEAFF. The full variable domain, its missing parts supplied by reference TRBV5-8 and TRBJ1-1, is EAGVTQSPTHLIKTRGQQATLRCSPISGHTSVYWYQQALGLGLQFLLWYDEGEERNRGNFPPRFSGRQFPNYSSELNVNALELEDSALYLCASSPRQGKNTEAFFGQGTRLTVV.

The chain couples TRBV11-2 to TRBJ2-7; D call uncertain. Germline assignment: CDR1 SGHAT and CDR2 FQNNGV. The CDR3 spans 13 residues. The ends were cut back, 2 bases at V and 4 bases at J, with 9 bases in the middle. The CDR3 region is CASSLSPAYEQYF. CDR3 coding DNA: TGTGCCAGCAGCTTATCTCCCGCGTACGAGCAGTACTTC.

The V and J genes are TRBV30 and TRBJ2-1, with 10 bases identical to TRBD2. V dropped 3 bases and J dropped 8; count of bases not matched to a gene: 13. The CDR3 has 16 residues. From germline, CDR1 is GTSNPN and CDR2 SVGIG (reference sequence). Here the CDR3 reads CAWRRTEREGPDEQFF. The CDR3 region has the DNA TGTGCCTGGAGGCGAACCGAGCGGGAGGGCCCGGATGAGCAGTTCTTC. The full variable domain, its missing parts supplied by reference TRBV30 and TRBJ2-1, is SQTIHQWPATLVQPVGSPLSLECTVEGTSNPNLYWYRQAAGRGLQLLFYSVGIGQISSEVPQNLSASRPQDRQFILSSKKLLLSDSGFYLCAWRRTEREGPDEQFFGPGTRLTVL.

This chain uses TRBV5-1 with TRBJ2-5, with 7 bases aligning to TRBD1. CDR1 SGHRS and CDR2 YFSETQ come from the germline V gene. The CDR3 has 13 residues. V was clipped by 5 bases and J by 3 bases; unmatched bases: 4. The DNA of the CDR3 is TGCGCCAGCAGACAAGGGACAGAAGAGACCCAGTACTTC. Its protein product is CASRQGTEETQYF.

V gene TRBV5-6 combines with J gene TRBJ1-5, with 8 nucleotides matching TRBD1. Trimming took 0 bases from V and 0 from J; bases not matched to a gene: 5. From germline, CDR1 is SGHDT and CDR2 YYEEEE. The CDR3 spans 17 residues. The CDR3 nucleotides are TGTGCCAGCAGCTTGGGGGCCGGGACAGGTAGCAATCAGCCCCAGCATTTT. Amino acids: CASSLGAGTGSNQPQHF.

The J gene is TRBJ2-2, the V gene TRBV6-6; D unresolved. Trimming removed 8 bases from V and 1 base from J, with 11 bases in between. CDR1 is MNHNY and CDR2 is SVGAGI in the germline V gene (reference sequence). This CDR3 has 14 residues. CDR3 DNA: TGTGCCAGCTCTCCTCCCTTGAACACCGGGGAGCTGTTTTTT. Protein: CASSPPLNTGELFF.

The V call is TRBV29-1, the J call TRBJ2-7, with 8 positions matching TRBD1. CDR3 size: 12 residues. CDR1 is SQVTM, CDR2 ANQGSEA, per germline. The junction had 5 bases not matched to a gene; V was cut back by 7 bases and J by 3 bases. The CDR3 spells CSAGTGSYEQYF. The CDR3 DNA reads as TGCAGCGCCGGGACAGGAAGCTACGAGCAGTACTTC.

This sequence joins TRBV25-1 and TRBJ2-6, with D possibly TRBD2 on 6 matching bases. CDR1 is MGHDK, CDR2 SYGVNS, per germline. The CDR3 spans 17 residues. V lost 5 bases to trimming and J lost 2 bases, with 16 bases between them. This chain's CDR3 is CASSSLAGGAGANVLTF. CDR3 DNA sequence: TGTGCCAGCAGTTCTCTGGCCGGGGGAGCTGGGGCCAACGTCCTGACTTTC.

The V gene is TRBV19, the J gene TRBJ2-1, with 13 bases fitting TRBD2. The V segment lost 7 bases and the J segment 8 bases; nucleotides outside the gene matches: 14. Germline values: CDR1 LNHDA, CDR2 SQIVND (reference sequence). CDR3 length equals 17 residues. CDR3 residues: CASTTSPGLAGYHEQFF. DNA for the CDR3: TGTGCCAGTACTACCTCACCGGGACTAGCGGGGTATCATGAGCAGTTCTTC.